These 31 T cell receptor beta chains originate from one sample sequenced in a study of T cell responses to AZD1222 COVID-19 vaccine (dated by TCRdb to about 2021). Libraries were built with the immunoSEQ multiplex PCR assay. Entries here come from immuneACCESS through TCRdb and include only in-frame sequences with V and J called. Some clones fail to appear in such tables; in the studies checked, an unresolved V gene covers under half of the shortfall, and the cause of the remainder is unknown. This sample gives about 97,000 clones in total; around 87% of them show up just once. The ten largest make up more than 8.5% of the sample. What the time point label conveys for this sample: about 28 days (+/-7) after the second vaccine dose. The input for sequencing was peripheral blood, taken 28 days after the second AZD1222 dose. The receptors stem from an adult who received the AZD1222 COVID-19 vaccine.

The CDR3 nucleotides read TGTGCCAGCAGCTTAGGACAGGGGATGACCGGGGAGCTGTTTTTT. Its translation is CASSLGQGMTGELFF. The chain joins TRBV7-9 to TRBJ2-2, with TRBD1 identical over 8 bases. V was clipped by 1 base and J by 5 bases; unmatched bases: 3. This CDR3 spans 15 amino acids. Germline V gene lookup returns CDR1 SEHNR and CDR2 FQNEAQ (reference sequence).

This clone appeared once. The chain has TRBV10-3 and TRBJ1-4, with TRBD1 identical over 10 bases. CDR1 and CDR2 from the germline V gene are ENHRY and SYGVKD. CDR3 length equals 13 residues. V shed 7 bases and J 6 bases; nucleotides not matched to a gene: 2. The CDR3 DNA follows: TGTGCCATCAAGGACAGGGGGGATGAAAAACTGTTTTTT. This codes for CAIKDRGDEKLFF.

This clone has just one count. The chain has TRBV6-1 and TRBJ1-1; D possibly corresponds to TRBD1 (6 bases). Germline V gives CDR1 MNHNS, CDR2 SASEGT. V lost 7 bases and J lost 5, with 17 bases in between. The CDR3 extends over 14 amino acids. In nucleotides, the CDR3 is TGTGCCAGCACGAGTGGCGGGGGCGAAACTGAAGCTTTCTTT. Its translation: CASTSGGGETEAFF.

This chain joins TRBV10-3 and TRBJ2-7; 8 bases align to TRBD1. Germline values: CDR1 ENHRY, CDR2 SYGVKD. CDR3 length: 13 residues. V shed 2 bases and J 6 bases; nucleotides not matched to a gene: 3. CDR3 nucleotide sequence: TGTGCCATCAGTGAGCAGGGGGCTGGCGAGCAGTACTTC. Protein sequence: CAISEQGAGEQYF.

This chain joins TRBV7-9 and TRBJ2-2; D gene ambiguous. Per germline, CDR1 SEHNR and CDR2 FQNEAQ (reference sequence). The ends were cut back, 1 base at V and 5 bases at J, with 14 bases in the middle. CDR3 length: 16 residues. The CDR3 here is CASSLEHPMGTGELFF. The CDR3 DNA follows: TGTGCCAGCAGCTTAGAACACCCTATGGGTACCGGGGAGCTGTTTTTT.

V is TRBV5-1 and J is TRBJ2-2; 8 bases fit TRBD1. Germline CDR1 and CDR2: SGHRS and YFSETQ. CDR3 size: 16 residues. Trimming at V came to 2 bases and at J to 6 bases, leaving 9 bases not matched to a gene. CDR3 bases: TGCGCCAGCAGCTTCGTCCAGGGGGCGCTTCCCGGGGAGCTGTTTTTT. It is translated as CASSFVQGALPGELFF.

The chain joins TRBV5-5 to TRBJ1-1; D perhaps matches TRBD1 (5 bases). With 5 bases removed from V and 1 base from J, the gap between germline ends came to 12 bases. Germline CDR1 and CDR2: SGHKS and YYEKEE (reference sequence). This CDR3 contains 14 residues. This CDR3 reads CASRAGTANTEAFF. CDR3 bases: TGTGCCAGCAGGGCCGGGACCGCGAACACTGAAGCTTTCTTT.

The V and J genes are TRBV30 and TRBJ1-5; a weak D match, TRBD1 (6 bases). Germline CDR1 GTSNPN, CDR2 SVGIG (reference sequence). Trimming took off 5 bases at V and 1 base at J, with 12 bases between the two ends. This CDR3 region has 14 residues. This CDR3 reads CAWSMGTSNQPQHF. DNA of the CDR3: TGTGCCTGGTCAATGGGGACAAGCAATCAGCCCCAGCATTTT.

The chain is built from TRBV5-5 and TRBJ2-1; D is tentatively TRBD1 or TRBD2 (5 bases each). Germline CDR1 SGHKS, CDR2 YYEKEE (reference sequence). Trimming stripped 4 bases from V and 6 bases from J, with 17 bases between. The CDR3 runs 15 residues. CDR3 protein: CASSPVWTGLNEQFF. DNA for the CDR3: TGTGCCAGCAGCCCGGTCTGGACGGGGCTCAATGAGCAGTTCTTC.

The chain recombines TRBV5-1 with TRBJ1-4; unclear D gene. The V gene's germline CDR1 is SGHRS and CDR2 YFSETQ. The CDR3 runs to 13 residues. V lost 0 bases to trimming and J lost 7 bases, with 7 bases between them. In DNA form, the CDR3 reads TGCGCCAGCAGCTTGGATTTAACTGAAAAACTGTTTTTT. Translated, it gives CASSLDLTEKLFF.

The V and J genes are TRBV19 and TRBJ2-3; 9 bases map to TRBD2. Germline-derived CDR1 and CDR2 are LNHDA and SQIVND (reference sequence). Trimming at V came to 4 bases and at J to 5 bases, leaving 4 bases not matched to a gene. The CDR3 consists of 14 residues. The CDR3 is CASSSGRAIDTQYF. DNA for the CDR3: TGTGCCAGTAGTAGCGGGAGGGCCATAGATACGCAGTATTTT.

The chain combines TRBV28 with TRBJ2-7, with 11 bases lining up with TRBD2. J lost 4 bases, V lost 8 bases, and 10 bases had no gene match. CDR3 length: 15 amino acids. The germline CDR1 and CDR2 sequences are MDHEN and SYDVKM. In nucleotides, the CDR3 is TGTGCCAGCCAAAACGGGGCTAGCGGGAGGTACGAGCAGTACTTC. Protein product: CASQNGASGRYEQYF.

CDR3 amino acids: CASSLRRFNEQFF. Here the CDR3 DNA reads TGTGCCAGCAGCTTGAGGCGGTTCAATGAGCAGTTCTTC. V is TRBV5-6 and J is TRBJ2-1; D gene ambiguous. The germline V gene encodes CDR1 SGHDT and CDR2 YYEEEE. V was cut by 1 base and J by 6 bases, with 8 bases left in between. The CDR3 extends over 13 amino acids.

The chain links TRBV28 to TRBJ1-6; TRBD1 matches 8 bases. Germline lookup yields CDR1 MDHEN and CDR2 SYDVKM. This CDR3 is built from 20 residues. Trimming at V came to 7 bases and at J to 0 bases, leaving 17 bases not matched to a gene. CDR3 nucleotide sequence: TGTGCCAGCATATACCGCCGGGACAGGCGCCTTAGCTCCTATAATTCACCCCTCCACTTT. Its protein product is CASIYRRDRRLSSYNSPLHF.

The chain couples TRBV6-1 to TRBJ1-2; 7 bases are shared with TRBD1. CDR3 size: 15 residues. With 1 base clipped from V and 0 bases from J, the junction kept 2 bases outside the gene matches. The germline CDR1 and CDR2 sequences are MNHNS and SASEGT. This CDR3 is CASSEGTGPNYGYTF. The CDR3 DNA follows: TGTGCCAGCAGTGAAGGGACAGGCCCTAACTATGGCTACACCTTC.

The chain employs TRBV9 and TRBJ1-6, with a possible D match to TRBD1 (6 bases). There are 15 residues in the CDR3. V shed 3 bases and J shed 2 bases, with 9 bases lying between them. The germline V gene has CDR1 SGDLS and CDR2 YYNGEE. This CDR3 reads CASSGTATYNSPLHF. The CDR3 nucleotides are TGTGCCAGCAGCGGGACAGCCACCTATAATTCACCCCTCCACTTT.

A word on this clone: Its ends do not fully match the called genes, so a read error is possible. The gene calls are TRBV7-3 and TRBJ2-1, with a possible D match to TRBD2 (6 bases). The germline CDR1 and CDR2 sequences are SGHTA and FQGTGA. The CDR3 is 16 residues long. CDR3 in DNA: TGTGCCAGCAGCCTATCGGGGGAACCGTCCTACAATAAGCAGTTCTTC. Residues: CASSLSGEPSYNKQFF. Based on the CDR3 plus reference TRBV7-3 and TRBJ2-1, the full variable domain is GAGVSQTPSNKVTEKGKYVELRCDPISGHTALYWYRQSLGQGPEFLIYFQGTGAADDSGLPNDRFFAVRPEGSVSTLKIQRTERGDSAVYLCASSLSGEPSYNKQFFGPGTRLTVL.

The chain carries TRBV5-8 and TRBJ2-1; the match to TRBD2 covers 7 bases. With V trimmed by 2 bases and J by 7 bases, 9 bases remained unmatched. The CDR3 is 15 amino acids. Germline lookup yields CDR1 SGHTS and CDR2 YDEGEE. The CDR3 region is CASSLSGASWNEQFF. The CDR3 DNA follows: TGTGCCAGCAGCTTAAGCGGGGCTTCTTGGAATGAGCAGTTCTTC. Filled out from reference TRBV5-8 and TRBJ2-1, the complete variable domain reads EAGVTQSPTHLIKTRGQQATLRCSPISGHTSVYWYQQALGLGLQFLLWYDEGEERNRGNFPPRFSGRQFPNYSSELNVNALELEDSALYLCASSLSGASWNEQFFGPGTRLTVL.

The rearrangement uses TRBV11-2 and TRBJ1-6; no clear D gene. Germline V gene sequence: CDR1 SGHAT, CDR2 FQNNGV. Trimming took 1 base from V and 6 from J, leaving 7 bases between them. This CDR3 comprises 14 residues. The CDR3 loop reads CASSLGPSNSPLHF. The CDR3 DNA is TGTGCCAGCAGCTTAGGGCCGAGTAATTCACCCCTCCACTTT.

The genes are TRBV5-5 and TRBJ2-7; no clear D. Germline V gene sequence: CDR1 SGHKS, CDR2 YYEKEE (reference sequence). CDR3 size: 14 residues. V gave up 3 bases and J gave up 2 bases, with 12 bases separating them. The CDR3 coding sequence is TGTGCCAGCAGCTACTTTGACGGAACCTACGAGCAGTACTTC. As protein: CASSYFDGTYEQYF.

The J gene is TRBJ2-3, the V gene TRBV7-9; D not resolved. CDR1 and CDR2 (germline): SEHNR, FQNEAQ (reference sequence). The CDR3 is made up of 12 amino acids. Trimming removed 4 bases at V and 4 bases at J, with 6 bases between. The CDR3 here is CASSYTADTQYF. CDR3 bases: TGTGCCAGCAGCTACACGGCAGATACGCAGTATTTT.

V usage is TRBV5-6 and J usage is TRBJ1-6, with 9 bases aligning to TRBD1. V trimming: 5 bases; J trimming: 8 bases; junction bases outside the gene matches: 8. The CDR3 spans 15 residues. CDR1 is SGHDT, CDR2 YYEEEE, per germline. CDR3 nucleotides: TGTGCCAGCAGTAGCCTCACAGGGGGCGATTCACCCCTCCACTTT. This gives the protein CASSSLTGGDSPLHF.

The V and J genes are TRBV6-2 or TRBV6-3 and TRBJ1-5; D gene unclear. Per germline, CDR1 MNHEY and CDR2 SVGEGT. The V end was cut by 3 bases, the J end by 5 bases, with 14 bases between. CDR3 length: 15 residues. The CDR3 sequence is CASSYIRGFDQPQHF. The CDR3 nucleotides read TGTGCCAGCAGTTATATTCGGGGATTCGATCAGCCCCAGCATTTT.

This clone appeared once. The rearrangement uses TRBV27 and TRBJ1-2; tentative D call: TRBD1 (6 bases). CDR1 is MNHEY and CDR2 is SMNVEV in the germline V gene (reference sequence). V was cut by 3 bases and J by 5 bases, with 16 bases left in between. The CDR3 contains 15 residues. CDR3 DNA sequence: TGTGCCAGCAGTTTGTCCGGCCGGGGGGCGTATGGCTACACCTTC. It codes for CASSLSGRGAYGYTF.

The chain carries TRBV5-6 and TRBJ1-1; D remains unclear. The germline V and J ends were trimmed by 5 bases and 1 base, with 15 bases remaining between them. Germline V gives CDR1 SGHDT, CDR2 YYEEEE. The CDR3 length is 15 residues. CDR3 sequence (DNA): TGTGCCAGCAGTCCACTTCGATGGGCGAACACTGAAGCTTTCTTT. This gives the protein CASSPLRWANTEAFF.

This clone was observed a single time. V is TRBV6-2 or TRBV6-3 and J is TRBJ1-4; D might be TRBD1 (6 bases). Germline V gives CDR1 MNHEY, CDR2 SVGEGT. V was trimmed by 4 bases and J by 6 bases, leaving 12 bases between them. The length of the CDR3 is 14 residues. CDR3 loop: CASSSTDSYEKLFF. CDR3 in DNA: TGTGCCAGCAGTTCCACGGACAGCTATGAAAAACTGTTTTTT.

The CDR3 bases are TGCGCCAGCAGCCAAGATAGGGGGGGGTGGAACAATGAGCAGTTCTTC. Amino acids: CASSQDRGGWNNEQFF. The rearrangement joins TRBV4-1 to TRBJ2-1; tentatively, D is TRBD2 (7 bases). Deletions cut 0 bases from V and 5 bases from J, with 14 bases between. CDR1 MGHRA and CDR2 YSYEKL come from the germline V gene. The length of the CDR3 is 16 residues.

This chain uses TRBV9 with TRBJ1-1; D remains ambiguous. From germline, CDR1 is SGDLS and CDR2 YYNGEE. The CDR3 loop spans 14 amino acids. V was shortened by 4 bases and J by 5 bases, with 15 bases between the two germline ends. For the CDR3, the DNA is TGTGCCAGCAGCCTAGGTTTGGTGAGAACTGAAGCTTTCTTT. Translation: CASSLGLVRTEAFF.

As concerns this clone: An end of the junction does not agree with germline; a read error may underlie this. This chain connects TRBV28 to TRBJ2-3; 7 nucleotides agree with TRBD2. The CDR3 extends over 16 amino acids. The V gene's germline CDR1 is MDHEN and CDR2 SYDVKM. CDR3 region: CASSSSQRGSTDTQYF. CDR3 nucleotide sequence: TGTGCCAGTAGTTCCTCTCAGCGGGGAAGCACAGATACGCAGTATTTT.

This rearrangement joins TRBV29-1 to TRBJ2-7; TRBD2 matches 8 bases. CDR3 length: 14 amino acids. Germline CDR1 is SQVTM and CDR2 is ANQGSEA. The junction had 7 bases not matched to a gene; V was cut back by 4 bases and J by 2 bases. Written as DNA, the CDR3 is TGCAGCGTTGTAGCGGGAACAAATACCTACGAGCAGTACTTC. It codes for CSVVAGTNTYEQYF.

The chain combines TRBV30 with TRBJ1-5, with D tentatively TRBD1 (6 bases). Between the trimmed V and J ends, which lost 1 base and 2 bases, there was a span of 6 bases. There are 13 residues in the CDR3. Germline assignment: CDR1 GTSNPN and CDR2 SVGIG (reference sequence). The CDR3 DNA follows: TGTGCCTGGAGTGCAGGGGGCAATCAGCCCCAGCATTTT. It encodes CAWSAGGNQPQHF.